Following are 29 T cell receptor beta chains from one sample sequenced in a study of cytomegalovirus exposure and HLA in healthy donors. It was with 60 Vbeta and 13 Jbeta primers that the PCR ran. Data came from immunoSEQ multiplex PCR; TCRdb stores just in-frame clones and leaves some out. The profile shows 310,000 or so clones, roughly 90% of them singletons. Material for sequencing was PBMCs. These TCRs come from a woman between 18 and 29 years old in good health and CMV-seronegative.

This clone appeared once. At one end, the junction sequence differs from germline, possibly due to a read error. V gene TRBV2 combines with J gene TRBJ1-2; 7 nucleotides align to TRBD1. The V gene's germline CDR1 is SNHLY and CDR2 FYNNEI. The CDR3 runs 15 residues. This CDR3 is CASREDRAITYGYTF. In nucleotides, the CDR3 is TGTGCCAGCAGAGAAGACAGGGCAATTACCTACGGCTACACCTTC.

V usage is TRBV7-8 and J usage is TRBJ2-3; 9 nucleotides align to TRBD2. V was clipped by 5 bases and J by 4 bases; unmatched bases: 4. The V gene's germline CDR1 is SGHVS and CDR2 FQNEAQ. This CDR3 has 14 amino acids. CDR3 coding DNA: TGTGCCAGCAGCCGCGGGGGGGGCGCAGATACGCAGTATTTT. Translating it yields CASSRGGGADTQYF.

The rearrangement uses TRBV7-3 and TRBJ2-1; TRBD1 is a possible D gene (6 bases). The CDR3 contains 14 residues. Trimming cost V 3 bases and J 2 bases, with 8 bases left between them. From germline, CDR1 is SGHTA and CDR2 FQGTGA. CDR3 in amino acids: CASSLGAPYNEQFF. DNA of the CDR3: TGTGCCAGCAGCTTGGGGGCGCCCTACAATGAGCAGTTCTTC.

This chain connects TRBV7-9 to TRBJ2-4; the match to TRBD1 covers 8 bases. This CDR3 is 12 amino acids long. Germline CDR1 reads SEHNR; CDR2 reads FQNEAQ (reference sequence). Trimming took 5 bases from V and 12 from J; bases not matched to a gene: 6. The CDR3: CASSGLTGDQYF. The CDR3 DNA reads TGTGCCAGCAGCGGATTGACAGGGGATCAGTACTTC.

J is TRBJ2-7 and V is TRBV19, with D perhaps matching TRBD2 (6 bases). This CDR3 has 14 amino acids. Germline loops: CDR1 LNHDA, CDR2 SQIVND (reference sequence). Trimming pared 5 bases from V and 6 bases from J, leaving 17 bases between. The CDR3, as DNA: TGTGCCAGTAGTGCACAAATAGCGGTCGGCGAGCAGTACTTC. Its translation: CASSAQIAVGEQYF.

This chain connects TRBV29-1 to TRBJ2-3; 10 bases match TRBD2. CDR3 length: 14 amino acids. V lost 7 bases and J lost 1; bases outside the gene matches: 5. Germline V lookup: CDR1 SQVTM, CDR2 ANQGSEA. The CDR3 loop reads CSATGTSGTDTQYF. CDR3 nucleotide sequence: TGCAGCGCCACCGGGACTAGCGGCACAGATACGCAGTATTTT.

The chain employs TRBV5-5 and TRBJ2-7; 11 nucleotides agree with TRBD2. V trimming: 5 bases; J trimming: 0 bases; junction bases outside the gene matches: 10. The germline CDR1 and CDR2 sequences are SGHKS and YYEKEE (reference sequence). The CDR3 is 17 amino acids. This CDR3 reads CASRGEGLADSSYEQYF. The CDR3, as DNA: TGTGCCAGCAGGGGAGAGGGACTAGCGGACAGCTCCTACGAGCAGTACTTC.

The J gene is TRBJ2-3, the V gene TRBV9, with 7 nucleotides matching TRBD2. V lost 3 bases, J lost 0 bases, and 10 bases stayed unmatched. This CDR3 spans 17 amino acids. Germline V gives CDR1 SGDLS, CDR2 YYNGEE. CDR3 sequence reads: CASSESPRGSSTDTQYF. In DNA form, the CDR3 reads TGTGCCAGCAGCGAAAGTCCGCGGGGGAGCAGCACAGATACGCAGTATTTT.

The rearrangement uses TRBV2 and TRBJ2-7, with D possibly TRBD2 on 6 matching bases. Trimming removed 4 bases at V and 2 bases at J, with 12 bases between. The germline gives CDR1 SNHLY, CDR2 FYNNEI. This CDR3 has 14 residues. This CDR3 reads CASSARDLTYEQYF. In DNA, the CDR3 is TGTGCCAGCAGTGCCCGGGACTTGACCTACGAGCAGTACTTC.

This clone showed up just a few times. The chain has TRBV9 and TRBJ2-3; 12 bases are a match to TRBD2. Germline CDR1 is SGDLS and CDR2 is YYNGEE. The CDR3 consists of 18 residues. V trimming: 1 base; J trimming: 3 bases; junction bases outside the gene matches: 9. The CDR3 loop reads CASSVPHGLAGSTDTQYF. In DNA form, the CDR3 reads TGTGCCAGCAGCGTACCACACGGACTAGCGGGGAGTACAGATACGCAGTATTTT.

In this sample, this clone turned up a few times. This chain links TRBV7-9 with TRBJ1-3; D perhaps matches TRBD1 (5 bases). With 1 base removed from V and 2 bases from J, the gap between germline ends came to 6 bases. The CDR3 spans 14 residues. Germline assignment: CDR1 SEHNR and CDR2 FQNEAQ (reference sequence). The CDR3 nucleotides read TGTGCCAGCAGCTTAGTGACAGCTGGAAACACCATATATTTT. It yields the protein CASSLVTAGNTIYF.

J is TRBJ1-3 and V is TRBV27; D perhaps matches TRBD1 (5 bases). CDR3 length equals 13 residues. Trimming took off 7 bases at V and 0 bases at J, with 7 bases between the two ends. The V gene's germline CDR1 is MNHEY and CDR2 SMNVEV (reference sequence). The CDR3 protein is CASIDSSGNTIYF. For the CDR3, the DNA is TGTGCCAGCATAGACAGCTCTGGAAACACCATATATTTT.

Here the CDR3 DNA reads TGCGCCAGCAGCTTGGCCGGCACAGGGTTTGGAAACACCATATATTTT. Protein: CASSLAGTGFGNTIYF. The V gene is TRBV5-1, the J gene TRBJ1-3, with D maybe TRBD1 (6 bases). V was clipped by 0 bases and J by 3 bases, with 13 bases between them. The V gene's germline CDR1 is SGHRS and CDR2 YFSETQ. CDR3 size: 16 residues.

J is TRBJ2-7 and V is TRBV6-1, with a tentative D call TRBD2 (5 bases). Germline CDR1 is MNHNS and CDR2 is SASEGT. V lost 7 bases and J lost 0, with 10 bases in between. The CDR3 spans 13 residues. As DNA, the CDR3 is TGTGCCAGCAACCGCCGGGACTCCTACGAGCAGTACTTC. Protein product: CASNRRDSYEQYF.

This rearrangement joins TRBV11-2 to TRBJ2-3, with 8 bases matching TRBD2. The germline V gene has CDR1 SGHAT and CDR2 FQNNGV. This CDR3 region has 16 residues. V gave up 5 bases and J gave up 4 bases; unmatched junction bases: 11. The CDR3 DNA is TGTGCCAGCAGCCTGGGGGCCGGGGGGGTGGCAGATACGCAGTATTTT. It translates to CASSLGAGGVADTQYF.

The V call is TRBV2, the J call TRBJ2-6, with D possibly matching TRBD1 (6 bases). Trimming took off 5 bases at V and 2 bases at J, with 10 bases between the two ends. The CDR3 spans 15 residues. In germline, CDR1 is SNHLY, CDR2 FYNNEI. For the CDR3, the DNA is TGTGCCAGCAGTAGACAGGCAACTGGGGCCAACGTCCTGACTTTC. Residues: CASSRQATGANVLTF.

CDR3 sequence reads: CASSLGTKYNEQFF. In DNA, the CDR3 is TGTGCCAGCAGCTTAGGGACTAAGTACAATGAGCAGTTCTTC. The gene calls are TRBV11-2 and TRBJ2-1; tentatively, D is TRBD2 (6 bases). The germline V and J ends were trimmed by 1 base and 4 bases, with 8 bases remaining between them. Per germline, CDR1 SGHAT and CDR2 FQNNGV. The CDR3 contains 14 residues.

The rearrangement joins TRBV2 to TRBJ1-3, with D unresolved. Per the germline V gene, CDR1 is SNHLY and CDR2 is FYNNEI. Trimming took 4 bases from V and 0 from J, leaving 13 bases between them. This CDR3 is built from 16 residues. The CDR3 is CASSAGIGVSGNTIYF. The DNA of the CDR3 is TGTGCCAGCAGTGCTGGTATCGGGGTCTCTGGAAACACCATATATTTT.

V and J are TRBV19 and TRBJ1-5, with D unclear. Germline V gene sequence: CDR1 LNHDA, CDR2 SQIVND (reference sequence). This CDR3 is built from 13 residues. Trimming removed 0 bases from V and 6 bases from J, with 6 bases in between. The chain's CDR3 is CASSIEGLQPQHF. In DNA form, the CDR3 reads TGTGCCAGTAGTATAGAGGGCCTTCAGCCCCAGCATTTT.

V and J are TRBV5-6 and TRBJ2-5; D may be TRBD1 (5 bases). The J call is uncertain, as TRBJ2-7 better fits the DNA end. CDR1 SGHDT and CDR2 YYEEEE come from the germline V gene. The CDR3 runs to 13 residues. CDR3 region: CASSLGGPSEQYF. The DNA for the CDR3 is TGTGCCAGCAGCTTGGGGGGCCCGAGCGAGCAGTACTTC.

The chain recombines TRBV7-3 with TRBJ1-4; D possibly corresponds to TRBD1 (6 bases). The V gene's germline CDR1 is SGHTA and CDR2 FQGTGA. The length of the CDR3 is 14 residues. V was pared by 6 bases and J by 4 bases, with 12 bases between. The CDR3 reads CASRTGQDNEKLFF. DNA for the CDR3: TGTGCCAGCAGGACAGGCCAAGATAATGAAAAACTGTTTTTT.

This chain links TRBV29-1 with TRBJ2-2, with 12 bases aligning to TRBD1. V was clipped by 0 bases and J by 6 bases; unmatched bases: 14. This CDR3 is built from 19 residues. Germline CDR1 reads SQVTM; CDR2 reads ANQGSEA. The CDR3 protein is CSVEDATDRDRGLSGELFF. The CDR3 nucleotides read TGCAGCGTTGAAGATGCCACAGACCGGGACAGGGGGCTTTCCGGGGAGCTGTTTTTT.

The chain couples TRBV15 to TRBJ2-1, with 8 nucleotides matching TRBD2. Germline-derived CDR1 and CDR2 are LNHNV and YYDKDF (reference sequence). Trimming cost V 0 bases and J 8 bases; bases outside gene matches: 6. The length of the CDR3 is 15 residues. The CDR3 DNA reads TGTGCCACCAGCAGAGATAGCGGGGCCAGGGATGAGCAGTTCTTC. Protein: CATSRDSGARDEQFF.

V usage is TRBV10-3 and J usage is TRBJ2-1, with 13 bases that match TRBD2. Looked up from germline, CDR1 is ENHRY and CDR2 is SYGVKD. Trimming removed 5 bases from V and 0 bases from J; junction bases left unmatched: 4. This CDR3 is built from 17 residues. This CDR3 reads CAISSTSGGGSYNEQFF. In nucleotides, the CDR3 is TGTGCCATCAGTTCAACTAGCGGGGGGGGCTCCTACAATGAGCAGTTCTTC.

The chain links TRBV7-3 to TRBJ2-1, with D hard to call. The V gene lost 2 bases and the J gene lost 2 bases, with 10 bases spanning the gap. The CDR3 is 15 residues long. The germline V gene encodes CDR1 SGHTA and CDR2 FQGTGA. CDR3 protein: CASSLLGTAYNEQFF. CDR3 in DNA: TGTGCCAGCAGCTTACTCGGTACAGCCTACAATGAGCAGTTCTTC.

This clone has a handful of counts. CDR3 in amino acids: CASSAGGYAANEQYF. For the CDR3, the DNA is TGTGCCAGCAGCGCAGGGGGATACGCGGCCAACGAGCAGTACTTC. The V gene is TRBV9, the J gene TRBJ2-7, with 7 bases matching TRBD1. Germline lookup yields CDR1 SGDLS and CDR2 YYNGEE. The length of the CDR3 is 15 residues. Germline trimming cut 3 bases from V and 5 bases from J; bases unmatched to any gene: 11. Complete variable domain (other parts from reference TRBV9 and TRBJ2-7): DSGVTQTPKHLITATGQRVTLRCSPRSGDLSVYWYQQSLDQGLQFLIQYYNGEERAKGNILERFSAQQFPDLHSELNLSSLELGDSALYFCASSAGGYAANEQYFGPGTRLTVT.

This clone occurred once. V usage is TRBV10-1 and J usage is TRBJ1-2, with a possible D match to TRBD1 (5 bases). V shed 6 bases and J shed 8 bases, with 10 bases lying between them. The CDR3 spans 11 residues. From germline, CDR1 is WNHNN and CDR2 SYGVQD (reference sequence). The CDR3 DNA sequence: TGCGCCAGCAGCGGTTACAGGGGCTACACCTTC. Translated: CASSGYRGYTF.

The J gene is TRBJ1-5, the V gene TRBV5-5; 7 bases are shared with TRBD1. The CDR3 has 14 amino acids. The V gene end was trimmed by 3 bases and the J gene end by 1 base; junction bases not matched to a gene: 1. The germline CDR1 and CDR2 sequences are SGHKS and YYEKEE (reference sequence). CDR3 in amino acids: CASSSGQSNQPQHF. The DNA for the CDR3 is TGTGCCAGCAGCTCGGGACAGAGCAATCAGCCCCAGCATTTT.

J is TRBJ1-2 and V is TRBV27; D ambiguous. Trimming pared 0 bases from V and 5 bases from J, leaving 16 bases between. Per germline, CDR1 MNHEY and CDR2 SMNVEV (reference sequence). The CDR3 runs to 16 residues. The DNA of the CDR3 is TGTGCCAGCAGTTTATCCCCTCACGGGTTTAGGTATGGCTACACCTTC. Protein: CASSLSPHGFRYGYTF.